A single sample gave rise to the 3 T cell receptor beta chains below, sequenced in a study of T-cell reconstitution after alpha-beta-depleted transplantation in children. Researchers prepared the TCRbeta library using unique molecular identifiers, the study reports. TCRdb passed the PCR reads through MiXCR, listing each CDR3 protein once. This repertoire shows under 450,000 distinct CDR3 sequences, about an eighth found once; its top ten account for over 3.5%. The source material was PBMCs, sampled from the stem cell graft. Receptors were obtained from a human donor who donated a stem cell graft to a child with Fanconi anemia.

The V gene is TRBV15, the J gene TRBJ1-4; TRBD1 is a possible D gene (5 bases). CDR3 length: 16 amino acids. Germline CDR1 reads LNHNV; CDR2 reads YYDKDF (reference sequence). V gave up 5 bases and J gave up 8 bases, with 21 bases separating them. CDR3 in amino acids: CATSADVGRVKEKLFF. CDR3 nucleotide sequence: TGTGCCACCAGCGCCGACGTGGGCAGGGTCAAAGAAAAACTGTTTTTT.

This clonotype was found a few times. This chain links TRBV4-3 with TRBJ2-7, with 11 positions matching TRBD2. V lost 4 bases to trimming and J lost 3 bases; unmatched junction nucleotides: 11. CDR1 and CDR2 (germline): LGHNA, YSLEER. CDR3 length: 17 amino acids. Here the CDR3 DNA reads TGCGCCAGCAGCCCCTCCCTTACTAGCGGGGGAAGCTACGAGCAGTACTTC. As protein: CASSPSLTSGGSYEQYF.

This clonotype has at least ten counts. The rearrangement uses TRBV12-3 or TRBV12-4 and TRBJ1-3, with D unclear. Trimming took off 5 bases at V and 0 bases at J, with 8 bases between the two ends. This CDR3 is built from 14 residues. The CDR3 DNA sequence: TGTGCCAGCAGTCCACCTCCCTCTGGAAACACCATATATTTT. Amino acids: CASSPPPSGNTIYF.